Following are 20 T cell receptor beta chains from one sample sequenced in a study of blood T cell repertoires in COVID-19. TCRdb keeps only in-frame clones here, not all; method: immunoSEQ multiplex PCR. This table has roughly 230,000 clones, 80% to 85% appearing once. The sample taken for sequencing was peripheral blood. Source of these receptors: a man between 50 and 59 years old with active or convalescent COVID-19.

This clone has a single count. The V gene is TRBV9, the J gene TRBJ2-3; 8 positions match TRBD1. With 3 bases clipped from V and 4 bases from J, the junction kept 7 bases outside the gene matches. The CDR3 has 15 residues. Germline CDR1 reads SGDLS; CDR2 reads YYNGEE. DNA for the CDR3: TGTGCCAGCAGCGGATATGACAGGGGTGCAGATACGCAGTATTTT. It translates to CASSGYDRGADTQYF.

The rearrangement uses TRBV5-4 and TRBJ2-1, with TRBD2 matching 10 bases. The CDR3 is 16 residues long. Germline trimming cut 0 bases from V and 7 bases from J; bases unmatched to any gene: 7. Germline V lookup: CDR1 SGHNT, CDR2 YYREEE (reference sequence). The CDR3 sequence is CASSLDTSGASNEQFF. The CDR3, as DNA: TGTGCCAGCAGCTTGGATACTAGCGGGGCATCGAATGAGCAGTTCTTC. Complete variable domain (other parts from reference TRBV5-4 and TRBJ2-1): ETGVTQSPTHLIKTRGQQVTLRCSSQSGHNTVSWYQQALGQGPQFIFQYYREEENGRGNFPPRFSGLQFPNYSSELNVNALELDDSALYLCASSLDTSGASNEQFFGPGTRLTVL.

The chain carries TRBV9 and TRBJ2-7; TRBD1 agrees at 9 bases. The CDR3 is 15 residues long. Germline V CDR1 and CDR2: SGDLS, YYNGEE. V lost 5 bases and J lost 4; bases outside the gene matches: 10. The CDR3 is CASSRRGTGTYEQYF. The CDR3, as DNA: TGTGCCAGCAGTAGGAGGGGGACAGGGACTTACGAGCAGTACTTC.

This chain links TRBV7-8 with TRBJ2-7; 12 positions match TRBD2. Losses at the gene ends were 0 bases for V and 1 base for J; bases not matched to a gene: 7. This CDR3 spans 18 amino acids. The germline gives CDR1 SGHVS, CDR2 FQNEAQ. CDR3 nucleotide sequence: TGTGCCAGCAGCTTAGCCCGTCTTACTAGCGGGGGGTCCTACGAGCAGTACTTC. Translated: CASSLARLTSGGSYEQYF. The whole variable domain, filled in from reference TRBV7-8 and TRBJ2-7, reads GAGVSQSPRYKVAKRGQDVALRCDPISGHVSLFWYQQALGQGPEFLTYFQNEAQLDKSGLPSDRFFAERPEGSVSTLKIQRTQQEDSAVYLCASSLARLTSGGSYEQYFGPGTRLTVT.

This chain connects TRBV16 to TRBJ2-6; TRBD1 is a possible D gene (6 bases). Trimming removed 0 bases from V and 2 bases from J, with 8 bases in between. Per the germline V gene, CDR1 is KGHSY and CDR2 is FQNENV. The CDR3 is made up of 16 amino acids. CDR3 sequence (DNA): TGTGCCAGCAGCCAATCACCAGGGGCTGGGGCCAACGTCCTGACTTTC. It translates to CASSQSPGAGANVLTF.

This clone has more than one count but fewer than ten. J is TRBJ2-7 and V is TRBV5-1; TRBD2 aligns across 13 bases. Looked up from germline, CDR1 is SGHRS and CDR2 is YFSETQ. The CDR3 is 15 amino acids. The ends lost 3 bases at V and 2 bases at J; junction bases unmatched: 2. CDR3 in amino acids: CASSWGTSGTYEQYF. CDR3 bases: TGCGCCAGCAGCTGGGGGACTAGCGGGACCTACGAGCAGTACTTC. Looking up the rest from reference TRBV5-1 and TRBJ2-7 gives the full variable domain: KAGVTQTPRYLIKTRGQQVTLSCSPISGHRSVSWYQQTPGQGLQFLFEYFSETQRNKGNFPGRFSGRQFSNSRSEMNVSTLELGDSALYLCASSWGTSGTYEQYFGPGTRLTVT.

The chain carries TRBV18 and TRBJ1-2, with D possibly matching TRBD1 (5 bases). The germline CDR1 and CDR2 sequences are KGHSH and LQKENI. This CDR3 contains 14 residues. V lost 6 bases to trimming and J lost 8 bases, with 19 bases between them. The CDR3: CASSPGDSIRGYTF. The DNA of the CDR3 is TGTGCCAGCTCCCCGGGAGACAGCATAAGGGGCTACACCTTC.

This clone was counted a single time. The genes are TRBV28 and TRBJ1-3; D is uncertain. Trimming removed 1 base at V and 2 bases at J, with 9 bases between. Germline CDR1 is MDHEN and CDR2 is SYDVKM. The CDR3 is 15 residues long. The CDR3 spells CASSLSSSPGNTIYF. CDR3 nucleotides: TGTGCCAGCAGTTTATCGTCCAGTCCTGGAAACACCATATATTTT.

This chain links TRBV6-5 with TRBJ2-3; 8 nucleotides line up with TRBD2. The V segment lost 3 bases and the J segment 1 base; nucleotides outside the gene matches: 3. Germline CDR1 and CDR2: MNHEY and SVGAGI. The CDR3 consists of 15 residues. The CDR3: CASSYTGGGTDTQYF. The CDR3 bases are TGTGCCAGCAGTTATACCGGGGGGGGCACAGATACGCAGTATTTT.

This clone showed up just once. The chain links TRBV10-3 to TRBJ1-6, with D possibly being TRBD1 (5 bases). From germline, CDR1 is ENHRY and CDR2 SYGVKD. The CDR3 is 15 amino acids. The V and J ends lost 0 bases and 6 bases respectively, with 9 bases between them. The DNA for the CDR3 is TGTGCCATCAGTGAGTCGACAGTGGCTAATTCACCCCTCCACTTT. Amino acids: CAISESTVANSPLHF.

The genes are TRBV5-4 and TRBJ1-2, with D unresolved. Germline-derived CDR1 and CDR2 are SGHNT and YYREEE (reference sequence). Trimming took 5 bases from V and 4 from J, leaving 12 bases between them. The CDR3 extends over 13 amino acids. CDR3 protein: CASSLDSSYGYTF. The CDR3 nucleotides read TGTGCCAGCAGTCTGGACTCGAGCTATGGCTACACCTTC. Full variable domain (rest looked up from reference TRBV5-4 and TRBJ1-2): ETGVTQSPTHLIKTRGQQVTLRCSSQSGHNTVSWYQQALGQGPQFIFQYYREEENGRGNFPPRFSGLQFPNYSSELNVNALELDDSALYLCASSLDSSYGYTFGSGTRLTVV.

This clone was seen more than once but under ten times. The chain is built from TRBV3-1 (or the pseudogene TRBV3-2) and TRBJ2-7; 11 bases align to TRBD2. The CDR3 totals 15 residues. V was clipped by 4 bases and J by 2 bases; unmatched bases: 4. Germline V CDR1 and CDR2: LGHDT, YNNKEL (reference sequence). The CDR3 nucleotides are TGTGCCAGCAGCCTTGGGACTAGCGGCGCCTACGAGCAGTACTTC. Protein sequence: CASSLGTSGAYEQYF.

Only one count was recorded for this clone. The J gene is TRBJ2-7, the V gene TRBV6-2 or TRBV6-3, with a possible D match to TRBD1 (5 bases). Germline CDR1 is MNHEY and CDR2 is SVGEGT. V was trimmed by 6 bases and J by 2 bases, leaving 17 bases between them. This CDR3 region has 15 residues. The CDR3 DNA is TGTGCCAGCAGCTCAGGATGGGGCAGGACCTACGAGCAGTACTTC. It specifies CASSSGWGRTYEQYF.

The chain uses TRBV21-1 and TRBJ2-1; the DNA was not compared with TRBD2, the D call given in the table. TRBV21-1 is described as a pseudogene. The CDR3 consists of 17 residues. The CDR3, as DNA: TGTGCCAGCAGCAAATCTGCCCCGGGGGGTTCCTACAATGAGCAGTTCTTC. Translated: CASSKSAPGGSYNEQFF.

This clone has more than one count but fewer than ten. This rearrangement joins TRBV29-1 to TRBJ1-5, with 11 bases matching TRBD1. This CDR3 contains 13 residues. V dropped 7 bases and J dropped 4; count of bases not matched to a gene: 3. Germline V gene sequence: CDR1 SQVTM, CDR2 ANQGSEA. The CDR3 DNA reads as TGCAGCGCTTGGGACAGGGGGAATCAGCCCCAGCATTTT. It is translated as CSAWDRGNQPQHF. The full variable domain, in which reference TRBV29-1 and TRBJ1-5 provide the parts outside the CDR3, is SAVISQKPSRDICQRGTSLTIQCQVDSQVTMMFWYRQQPGQSLTLIATANQGSEATYESGFVIDKFPISRPNLTFSTLTVSNMSPEDSSIYLCSAWDRGNQPQHFGDGTRLSIL.

The V and J genes are TRBV19 and TRBJ1-3; perhaps TRBD1 as D (6 bases). The CDR3 has 13 residues. Germline loops: CDR1 LNHDA, CDR2 SQIVND (reference sequence). The V end lost 3 bases, the J end lost 8 bases, and 11 bases lay between the germline ends. The CDR3 protein is CASSMQGSDTIYF. The CDR3 coding sequence is TGTGCCAGTAGTATGCAGGGGTCGGACACCATATATTTT.

The table lists this clone with a few counts. CDR3 nucleotides: TGTGCCATCAGTTCGGGACTAGCGGGGGCAGATACGCAGTATTTT. This gives the protein CAISSGLAGADTQYF. The chain carries TRBV10-3 and TRBJ2-3, with 14 bases identical to TRBD2. Germline CDR1 ENHRY, CDR2 SYGVKD. This CDR3 is 15 amino acids long. The J segment lost 4 bases and the V segment lost 5 bases, leaving 2 bases of the junction unmatched.

The V and J genes are TRBV19 and TRBJ2-2; D is possibly TRBD1 (6 bases). V lost 7 bases and J lost 0, with 15 bases in between. This CDR3 contains 16 residues. The germline gives CDR1 LNHDA, CDR2 SQIVND (reference sequence). CDR3 nucleotides: TGTGCCAGTACTCCCTGGGGGACAACGAACACCGGGGAGCTGTTTTTT. Translation gives CASTPWGTTNTGELFF.

This chain connects TRBV19 to TRBJ2-1, with D perhaps matching TRBD1 (6 bases). CDR1 and CDR2 (germline): LNHDA, SQIVND (reference sequence). The V and J ends lost 6 bases and 8 bases respectively, with 14 bases between them. The CDR3 is 13 amino acids. CDR3 loop: CASRRPYRDEQFF. CDR3 sequence (DNA): TGTGCCAGTAGACGCCCCTACAGGGATGAGCAGTTCTTC.

This clone came up once. The chain links TRBV7-9 to TRBJ2-2; no definite D call. Trimming shortened V by 6 bases and J by 7 bases, and 15 bases separated the two germline ends. Germline V lookup: CDR1 SEHNR, CDR2 FQNEAQ (reference sequence). The CDR3 loop spans 14 amino acids. The CDR3 nucleotides are TGTGCCAGCAGTCCCCAGGAAGTAGTCGGGGAGCTGTTTTTT. Translation: CASSPQEVVGELFF.